These 18 T cell receptor beta chains came from one sample sequenced in a study of cytomegalovirus exposure and HLA in healthy donors. The PCR was carried out with 60 Vbeta primers and 13 Jbeta primers. Generated by immunoSEQ multiplex PCR, the TCRdb table keeps only in-frame clones and is missing some. The sample holds roughly 36,000 clones, over 70% seen once. Sequencing input: PBMCs. These receptors were taken from a man aged 30 to 39 in good health and CMV-seronegative.

This chain connects TRBV6-5 to TRBJ1-1; maybe TRBD1 (6 bases). CDR3 size: 12 residues. With 5 bases removed from V and 11 bases from J, the gap between germline ends came to 15 bases. From germline, CDR1 is MNHEY and CDR2 SVGAGI. The CDR3 coding sequence is TGTGCCAGCAGTACCCCGGGGAGGGGGGCTTTCTTT. Encoded protein: CASSTPGRGAFF.

The J gene is TRBJ2-3, the V gene TRBV28; a weak D match, TRBD1 (6 bases). Deletions cut 4 bases from V and 3 bases from J, with 14 bases between. The CDR3 runs to 15 residues. Germline loops: CDR1 MDHEN, CDR2 SYDVKM. In DNA, the CDR3 is TGTGCCAGCAGTTCTAGACAGGTATCGACAGATACGCAGTATTTT. It translates to CASSSRQVSTDTQYF.

This clone came up a few times. The chain joins TRBV6-1 to TRBJ2-5; D not resolved. V was shortened by 0 bases and J by 1 base, with 9 bases between the two germline ends. CDR1 is MNHNS and CDR2 is SASEGT in the germline V gene. The CDR3 totals 15 residues. The CDR3 nucleotides read TGTGCCAGCAGTGAAGCGCATAACAGCCAAGAGACCCAGTACTTC. This codes for CASSEAHNSQETQYF.

This sequence joins TRBV5-1 and TRBJ1-1; perhaps TRBD1 as D (6 bases). Germline V gene data show CDR1 as SGHRS and CDR2 as YFSETQ. The length of the CDR3 is 17 residues. V was trimmed by 0 bases and J by 7 bases, leaving 22 bases between them. In DNA form, the CDR3 reads TGCGCCAGCAGCTTGGCGGGGTTTGCGGGGGCGGCGGATGAAGCTTTCTTT. The encoded protein is CASSLAGFAGAADEAFF.

The rearrangement joins TRBV7-3 to TRBJ2-1, with 12 bases matching TRBD2. The CDR3 extends over 15 amino acids. Germline values: CDR1 SGHTA, CDR2 FQGTGA. Trimming removed 5 bases from V and 9 bases from J; junction bases left unmatched: 8. This CDR3 reads CASSTLAGGPSEQFF. In DNA form, the CDR3 reads TGTGCCAGCAGCACCCTAGCGGGGGGGCCTAGTGAGCAGTTCTTC.

The gene calls are TRBV2 and TRBJ1-4; a possible D gene is TRBD1 (6 bases). The CDR3 sequence is 13 residues long. Germline loops: CDR1 SNHLY, CDR2 FYNNEI. Trimming shortened V by 4 bases and J by 5 bases, and 8 bases separated the two germline ends. Here the CDR3 DNA reads TGTGCCAGCAGTGGACAGGAAAATGAAAAACTGTTTTTT. Translated, it gives CASSGQENEKLFF.

J is TRBJ1-2 and V is TRBV4-2, with 7 bases matching TRBD1. The CDR3 runs 15 residues. CDR1 is LGHNA and CDR2 is YNFKEQ in the germline V gene. Germline trimming cut 0 bases from V and 6 bases from J; bases unmatched to any gene: 7. The CDR3 spells CASSQDYRTGDGYTF. CDR3 nucleotide sequence: TGTGCCAGCAGCCAAGATTATAGGACAGGAGATGGCTACACCTTC.

In its sample, this clone was seen a few times. The rearrangement uses TRBV29-1 and TRBJ1-1; TRBD1 matches at 8 bases. Germline V gene lookup returns CDR1 SQVTM and CDR2 ANQGSEA. The J segment lost 5 bases and the V segment lost 2 bases, leaving 7 bases of the junction unmatched. This CDR3 region has 14 residues. This CDR3 is CSVENQGAFTEAFF. In nucleotides, the CDR3 is TGCAGCGTTGAAAACCAGGGGGCCTTTACTGAAGCTTTCTTT. Full variable domain (missing parts from reference TRBV29-1 and TRBJ1-1): SAVISQKPSRDICQRGTSLTIQCQVDSQVTMMFWYRQQPGQSLTLIATANQGSEATYESGFVIDKFPISRPNLTFSTLTVSNMSPEDSSIYLCSVENQGAFTEAFFGQGTRLTVV.

This rearrangement joins TRBV7-2 to TRBJ2-3, with 8 bases aligning to TRBD2. From germline, CDR1 is SGHTA and CDR2 FQGNSA. The length of the CDR3 is 13 residues. Trimming took 1 base from V and 12 from J; bases not matched to a gene: 6. For the CDR3, the DNA is TGTGCCAGCAGCTTAGAATTGGCGGGGGGCCAGTATTTT. Protein: CASSLELAGGQYF.

This clone turned up a few times. The V and J genes are TRBV4-2 and TRBJ2-1; the match to TRBD2 covers 9 bases. After removal of 1 base from V and 6 bases from J, the junction contained 4 bases not matched to a gene. Germline CDR1 LGHNA, CDR2 YNFKEQ. This CDR3 has 15 residues. CDR3 DNA: TGTGCCAGCAGCCAAGGCGTAGCGGGAGTCAATGAGCAGTTCTTC. Translating gives CASSQGVAGVNEQFF.

The gene calls are TRBV27 and TRBJ1-1, with TRBD1 matching 8 bases. The J segment lost 4 bases and the V segment lost 6 bases, leaving 19 bases of the junction unmatched. Germline-derived CDR1 and CDR2 are MNHEY and SMNVEV (reference sequence). The CDR3 loop spans 18 amino acids. The CDR3 nucleotides are TGTGCCAGCAGGTACCCGGACAGGGTTCATATTCAGAGCACTGAAGCTTTCTTT. Encoded protein: CASRYPDRVHIQSTEAFF.

This clone was picked up a small number of times. J is TRBJ2-6 and V is TRBV4-1; 8 positions match TRBD1. V lost 0 bases, J lost 6 bases, and 7 bases stayed unmatched. The CDR3 length is 17 residues. CDR1 and CDR2 from the germline V gene are MGHRA and YSYEKL. CDR3 nucleotides: TGCGCCAGCAGCCAAGATGTTCAGGGGGCGGCGGCCAACGTCCTGACTTTC. Translating it yields CASSQDVQGAAANVLTF.

This chain joins TRBV7-6 and TRBJ2-1; TRBD2 might be the D (5 bases). V lost 0 bases, J lost 0 bases, and 12 bases lay in between. Germline CDR1 SGHVS, CDR2 FNYEAQ. The CDR3 extends over 17 amino acids. For the CDR3, the DNA is TGTGCCAGCAGCTTAGCGCCTCCGGGGAGCTCCTACAATGAGCAGTTCTTC. It codes for CASSLAPPGSSYNEQFF. Full variable domain (missing parts from reference TRBV7-6 and TRBJ2-1): GAGVSQSPRYKVTKRGQDVALRCDPISGHVSLYWYRQALGQGPEFLTYFNYEAQQDKSGLPNDRFSAERPEGSISTLTIQRTEQRDSAMYRCASSLAPPGSSYNEQFFGPGTRLTVL.

This chain uses TRBV7-6 with TRBJ2-1; 9 bases align to TRBD1. The V and J ends lost 5 bases and 7 bases, in that order; junction bases with no gene match: 6. CDR1 and CDR2 (germline): SGHVS, FNYEAQ. The CDR3 consists of 14 residues. CDR3 region: CASSLGQGRNEQFF. The CDR3 bases are TGTGCCAGCAGCCTTGGACAGGGGCGAAATGAGCAGTTCTTC.

The V and J genes are TRBV11-2 and TRBJ1-6; 10 bases align to TRBD1. The CDR3 sequence is 16 residues long. Per the germline V gene, CDR1 is SGHAT and CDR2 is FQNNGV. Trimming cost V 4 bases and J 8 bases; bases outside gene matches: 8. The CDR3 nucleotides are TGTGCCAGCAGCTCCCTAAGACAGGGGGCGTATTCACCCCTCCACTTT. As protein: CASSSLRQGAYSPLHF.

V is TRBV15 and J is TRBJ1-1, with 8 bases lining up with TRBD1. J lost 7 bases, V lost 8 bases, and 9 bases had no gene match. The V gene's germline CDR1 is LNHNV and CDR2 YYDKDF (reference sequence). The CDR3 has 13 residues. The CDR3 region is CATARTGMSEAFF. CDR3 bases: TGTGCCACCGCCAGGACAGGGATGAGTGAAGCTTTCTTT.

The chain uses TRBV11-2 and TRBJ1-1, with 8 bases fitting TRBD1. Trimming at V came to 4 bases and at J to 7 bases, leaving 11 bases not matched to a gene. CDR3 length: 15 residues. Germline V lookup: CDR1 SGHAT, CDR2 FQNNGV. CDR3 DNA sequence: TGTGCCAGCAGCTCATCGGGGACAGGAAATAATGAAGCTTTCTTT. It encodes CASSSSGTGNNEAFF.

V usage is TRBV18 and J usage is TRBJ1-2; D remains unclear. CDR1 is KGHSH, CDR2 LQKENI, per germline. This CDR3 region has 11 residues. V lost 4 bases and J lost 8, with 8 bases in between. CDR3 sequence reads: CASSRLEGYTF. The CDR3 DNA reads TGTGCCAGCTCACGACTGGAAGGCTACACCTTC.